The clone carrying this T cell receptor (beta chain) was counted only a few times. This entry belongs to a study of blood T cells in healthy people across ages. With a J-beta primer mix and a sample-barcoded 5' primer, a second PCR ran about 7 to 12 cycles. MiXCR was run by TCRdb on the 5' RACE reads, yielding one entry per CDR3 protein. The data show roughly 700,000 distinct CDR3 sequences, 49% seen once. Germline-derived CDR1 and CDR2 are DFQATT and SNEGSKA (reference sequence). This CDR3 has 14 residues. Unmatched junction bases numbered 7, after V lost 6 bases and J lost 2 bases. This rearrangement joins TRBV20-1 to TRBJ2-5; 9 bases fit TRBD2. The sample taken for sequencing was blood. The sequence came from a woman in her sixties in good health. CDR3 amino acids: CSAPLAGLQETQYF. The DNA for the CDR3 is TGCAGTGCCCCGCTAGCGGGATTACAAGAGACCCAGTACTTC.